These T cell receptor beta chains were read from a single sample in a study of blood T cell repertoires in COVID-19. Some clones are missing from TCRdb's copy, which holds only in-frame ones; the method was immunoSEQ multiplex PCR. This repertoire shows 130,000 to 150,000 clones, 79% found once; its top ten account for 5%. The sequenced sample was peripheral blood. These receptors were obtained from a woman in her 70s with COVID-19, enrolled during active disease. Both conserved end residues are trimmed from each CDR3. Size values are once, few and many counts, or a class for expanded clones, and some rows have none.

abundance: NA; j_gene: TRBJ2-3; v_gene: TRBV7-2; len: 15; CDR3aa: ASSLIRPRIIRDTQY
abundance: NA; j_gene: TRBJ2-3; v_gene: TRBV4-2; len: 15; CDR3aa: ASSHDLAGGPTDTQY
abundance: few; j_gene: TRBJ1-2; v_gene: TRBV21-1; len: 10; CDR3aa: ASNWTDRGYT
abundance: NA; j_gene: TRBJ1-1; v_gene: TRBV7-8; len: 12; CDR3aa: ASSSPDMNTEAF
abundance: NA; j_gene: TRBJ1-1; v_gene: TRBV5-6; len: 11; CDR3aa: ASSLQDSRGAF
abundance: NA; j_gene: TRBJ2-3; v_gene: TRBV5-1; len: 13; CDR3aa: ASSSTSGAADTQY
abundance: NA; j_gene: TRBJ1-3; v_gene: TRBV7-2; len: 12; CDR3aa: ASSRSGRRNTIY
abundance: NA; j_gene: TRBJ1-4; v_gene: TRBV3-1/TRBV3-2; len: 10; CDR3aa: ASTGEGEKLF
abundance: NA; j_gene: TRBJ2-7; v_gene: TRBV18; len: 13; CDR3aa: ASSPPTGGFYEQY
abundance: NA; j_gene: TRBJ1-1; v_gene: TRBV6-5; len: 11; CDR3aa: ASSTEVGTEAF
abundance: NA; j_gene: TRBJ2-2; v_gene: TRBV12-5; len: 14; CDR3aa: ASGLGAGGPGGELF
abundance: NA; j_gene: TRBJ2-5; v_gene: TRBV7-8; len: 12; CDR3aa: ASSSGQIQETQY
abundance: NA; j_gene: TRBJ1-1; v_gene: TRBV5-1; len: 12; CDR3aa: ASSRDSSNTEAF
abundance: NA; j_gene: TRBJ1-5; v_gene: TRBV27; len: 12; CDR3aa: ASSSGQGFQPQH
abundance: NA; j_gene: TRBJ2-7; v_gene: TRBV27; len: 14; CDR3aa: ASSSPTSGRIYEQY
abundance: NA; j_gene: TRBJ1-6; v_gene: TRBV19; len: 11; CDR3aa: ASKEGNNSPLH
abundance: NA; j_gene: TRBJ2-7; v_gene: TRBV6-1; len: 11; CDR3aa: ASSERIAGEQY
abundance: NA; j_gene: TRBJ2-5; v_gene: TRBV10-2; len: 11; CDR3aa: AQAGSYQETQY
abundance: NA; j_gene: TRBJ1-2; v_gene: TRBV15; len: 9; CDR3aa: ATQDMYGYT
abundance: NA; j_gene: TRBJ2-1; v_gene: TRBV19; len: 14; CDR3aa: ASSARGLAAYNEQF
abundance: once; j_gene: TRBJ2-7; v_gene: TRBV18; len: 13; CDR3aa: ASSREGQGTNEQY
abundance: NA; j_gene: TRBJ2-7; v_gene: TRBV5-4; len: 11; CDR3aa: ASSRDTGYEQY
abundance: NA; j_gene: TRBJ1-3; v_gene: TRBV4-2; len: 15; CDR3aa: ASSPDRGSDSGNTIY
abundance: NA; j_gene: TRBJ2-1; v_gene: TRBV15; len: 12; CDR3aa: ATSREPTGGEQF
abundance: NA; j_gene: TRBJ1-5; v_gene: TRBV2; len: 13; CDR3aa: ASSVEGRSNQPQH
abundance: once; j_gene: TRBJ2-7; v_gene: TRBV30; len: 12; CDR3aa: AWSVKGSDHVQY
abundance: once; j_gene: TRBJ2-5; v_gene: TRBV29-1; len: 12; CDR3aa: SLHGSQGDETQY
abundance: NA; j_gene: TRBJ1-1; v_gene: TRBV2; len: 11; CDR3aa: AVKTNGDTEAF
abundance: many; j_gene: TRBJ1-1; v_gene: TRBV20-1; len: 14; CDR3aa: SASGLLGALNTEAF
abundance: NA; j_gene: TRBJ1-5; v_gene: TRBV7-2; len: 13; CDR3aa: ASSSDSGPYQPQH
abundance: NA; j_gene: TRBJ2-7; v_gene: TRBV7-3; len: 9; CDR3aa: ASSPDREQY
abundance: few; j_gene: TRBJ1-1; v_gene: TRBV6-2/TRBV6-3; len: 9; CDR3aa: ASSYQGMAF
abundance: NA; j_gene: TRBJ1-6; v_gene: TRBV3-1/TRBV3-2; len: 13; CDR3aa: ASSQGGRGNSPLH
abundance: once; j_gene: TRBJ2-7; v_gene: TRBV7-2; len: 16; CDR3aa: ASSLVAGTLEFHYEQY
abundance: NA; j_gene: TRBJ2-1; v_gene: TRBV7-8; len: 13; CDR3aa: ASRAGGRLYNEQF
abundance: NA; j_gene: TRBJ1-2; v_gene: TRBV19; len: 12; CDR3aa: ASKTGQGIGGYT
abundance: NA; j_gene: TRBJ1-2; v_gene: TRBV28; len: 10; CDR3aa: ASSLYLGGYT
abundance: NA; j_gene: TRBJ2-5; v_gene: TRBV24-1; len: 12; CDR3aa: ATSDPRYRETQY
abundance: NA; j_gene: TRBJ2-7; v_gene: TRBV19; len: 12; CDR3aa: ASSRQGVGYEQY
abundance: NA; j_gene: TRBJ1-1; v_gene: TRBV5-4; len: 13; CDR3aa: ASSLVTGGLTEAF
abundance: NA; j_gene: TRBJ2-1; v_gene: TRBV9; len: 13; CDR3aa: ASGPERGWRNEQF
abundance: NA; j_gene: TRBJ2-1; v_gene: TRBV18; len: 15; CDR3aa: ASSPGGPGTSGNEQF
abundance: NA; j_gene: TRBJ2-2; v_gene: TRBV19; len: 13; CDR3aa: ASSMALVTTGELF
abundance: NA; j_gene: TRBJ2-5; v_gene: TRBV3-1/TRBV3-2; len: 14; CDR3aa: ASSQDLGGGGETQY
abundance: NA; j_gene: TRBJ1-2; v_gene: TRBV12-3/TRBV12-4; len: 10; CDR3aa: ASTLTDNGYT
abundance: NA; j_gene: TRBJ1-1; v_gene: TRBV7-9; len: 12; CDR3aa: ASSGGLPNTEAF
abundance: NA; j_gene: TRBJ1-5; v_gene: TRBV10-1; len: 16; CDR3aa: ASSEYGGGRYSNQPQH
abundance: NA; j_gene: TRBJ1-3; v_gene: TRBV19; len: 10; CDR3aa: ASSIAGNTIY
abundance: NA; j_gene: TRBJ1-2; v_gene: TRBV4-2; len: 15; CDR3aa: ASSQGSLGADSDGYT
abundance: NA; j_gene: TRBJ1-1; v_gene: TRBV3-1/TRBV3-2; len: 12; CDR3aa: ASSPTGSVTEAF
abundance: NA; j_gene: TRBJ2-7; v_gene: TRBV6-2/TRBV6-3; len: 13; CDR3aa: ASSVGTSGSYEQY
abundance: NA; j_gene: TRBJ1-5; v_gene: TRBV30; len: 14; CDR3aa: AWSPRSGGPNQPQH
abundance: NA; j_gene: TRBJ1-5; v_gene: TRBV5-1; len: 18; CDR3aa: ASSLKPIGQGSSSGQPQH
abundance: NA; j_gene: TRBJ1-6; v_gene: TRBV6-1; len: 11; CDR3aa: ASSEKVLGRND
abundance: NA; j_gene: TRBJ2-5; v_gene: TRBV7-2; len: 13; CDR3aa: ASSLGPGEGETQY